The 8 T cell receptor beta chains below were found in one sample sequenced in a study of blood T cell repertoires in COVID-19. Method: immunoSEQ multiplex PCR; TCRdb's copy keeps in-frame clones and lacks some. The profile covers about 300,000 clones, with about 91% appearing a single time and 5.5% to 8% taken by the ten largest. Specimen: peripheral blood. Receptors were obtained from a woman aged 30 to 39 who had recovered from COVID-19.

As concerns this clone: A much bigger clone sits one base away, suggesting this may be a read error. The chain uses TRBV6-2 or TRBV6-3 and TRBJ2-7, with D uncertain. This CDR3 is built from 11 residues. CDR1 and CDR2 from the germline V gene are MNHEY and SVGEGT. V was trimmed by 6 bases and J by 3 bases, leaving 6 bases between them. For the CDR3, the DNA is TGTGCCAGCAGCCCCTACTACGAGCAGTACTTC. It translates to CASSPYYEQYF.

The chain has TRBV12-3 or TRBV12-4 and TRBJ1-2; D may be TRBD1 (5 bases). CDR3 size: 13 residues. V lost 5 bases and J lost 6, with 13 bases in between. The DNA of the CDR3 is TGTGCCAGCAGTAAGGCGTGGGGGGATGGCTACACCTTC. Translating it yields CASSKAWGDGYTF.

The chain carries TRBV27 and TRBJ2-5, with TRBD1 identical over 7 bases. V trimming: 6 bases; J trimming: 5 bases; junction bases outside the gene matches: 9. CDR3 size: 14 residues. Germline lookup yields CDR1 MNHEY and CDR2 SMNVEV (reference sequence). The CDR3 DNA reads TGTGCCAGCAGCCAAGACAGGGCGCGGGAGACCCAGTACTTC. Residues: CASSQDRARETQYF.

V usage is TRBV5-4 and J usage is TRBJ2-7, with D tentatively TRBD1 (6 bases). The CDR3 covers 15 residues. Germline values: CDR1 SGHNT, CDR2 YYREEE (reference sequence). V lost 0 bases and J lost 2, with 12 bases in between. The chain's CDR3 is CASSLGPGDPYEQYF. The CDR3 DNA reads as TGTGCCAGCAGCTTGGGGCCAGGGGACCCCTACGAGCAGTACTTC.

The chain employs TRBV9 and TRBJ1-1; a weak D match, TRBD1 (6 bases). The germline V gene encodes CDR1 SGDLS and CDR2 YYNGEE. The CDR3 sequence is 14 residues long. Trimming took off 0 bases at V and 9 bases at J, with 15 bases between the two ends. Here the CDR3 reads CASSVAEDSEKAFF. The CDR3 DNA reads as TGTGCCAGCAGCGTAGCTGAGGACAGTGAGAAAGCTTTCTTT.

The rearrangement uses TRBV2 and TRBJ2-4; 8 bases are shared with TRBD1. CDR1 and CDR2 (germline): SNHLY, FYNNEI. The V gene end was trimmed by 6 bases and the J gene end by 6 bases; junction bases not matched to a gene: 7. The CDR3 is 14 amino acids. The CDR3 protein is CASSADRDPNIQYF. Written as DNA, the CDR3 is TGTGCCAGCAGCGCGGACAGGGACCCAAACATTCAGTACTTC.

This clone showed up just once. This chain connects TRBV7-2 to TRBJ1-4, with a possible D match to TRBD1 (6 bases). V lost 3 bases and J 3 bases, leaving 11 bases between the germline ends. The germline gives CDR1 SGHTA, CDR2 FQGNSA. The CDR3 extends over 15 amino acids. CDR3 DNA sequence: TGTGCCAGCAGCTTTCAACAGGGCCCTAATGAAAAACTGTTTTTT. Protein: CASSFQQGPNEKLFF.

In DNA form, the CDR3 reads TGTGCCAGCAGCTACAGGGATCACTCCTACGAGCAGTACTTC. The encoded protein is CASSYRDHSYEQYF. The V and J genes are TRBV28 and TRBJ2-7, with D maybe TRBD1 (6 bases). This CDR3 spans 14 amino acids. Germline V lookup: CDR1 MDHEN, CDR2 SYDVKM. Trimming pared 6 bases from V and 0 bases from J, leaving 12 bases between. The variable domain in full, completed from reference TRBV28 and TRBJ2-7, reads DVKVTQSSRYLVKRTGEKVFLECVQDMDHENMFWYRQDPGLGLRLIYFSYDVKMKEKGDIPEGYSVSREKKERFSLILESASTNQTSMYLCASSYRDHSYEQYFGPGTRLTVT.